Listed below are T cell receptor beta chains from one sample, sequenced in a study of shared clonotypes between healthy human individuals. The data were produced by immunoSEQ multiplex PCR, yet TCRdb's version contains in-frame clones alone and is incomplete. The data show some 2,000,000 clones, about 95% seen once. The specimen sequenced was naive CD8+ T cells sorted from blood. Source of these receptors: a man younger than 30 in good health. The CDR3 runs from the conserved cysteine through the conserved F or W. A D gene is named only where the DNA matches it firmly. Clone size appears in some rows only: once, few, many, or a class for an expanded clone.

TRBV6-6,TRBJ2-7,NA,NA,CASSPGLATYEQYF,TGTGCCAGCAGTCCGGGACTTGCTACCTACGAGCAGTACTTC
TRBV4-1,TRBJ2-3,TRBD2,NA,CASSPVVAGAPPTDTQYF,TGCGCCAGCAGCCCGGTGGTAGCGGGGGCCCCCCCCACAGATACGCAGTATTTT
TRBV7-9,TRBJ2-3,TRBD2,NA,CASSFLAGGQDTQYF,TGTGCCAGCAGCTTTTTAGCGGGGGGGCAAGATACGCAGTATTTT
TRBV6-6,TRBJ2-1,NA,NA,CASSYLADNEQFF,TGTGCCAGCAGTTACTTGGCAGACAATGAGCAGTTCTTC
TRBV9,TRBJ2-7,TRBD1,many,CASSVGDSYEQYF,TGTGCCAGCAGCGTAGGGGACAGCTACGAGCAGTACTTC
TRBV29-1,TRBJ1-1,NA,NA,CSVGWGDVNTEAFF,TGCAGCGTTGGGTGGGGGGACGTGAACACTGAAGCTTTCTTT
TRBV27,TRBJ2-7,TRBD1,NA,CASRGTGATYEQYF,TGTGCCAGCAGGGGGACAGGGGCAACCTACGAGCAGTACTTC
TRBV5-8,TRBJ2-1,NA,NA,CASSLDLGNEQFF,TGTGCCAGCAGCCTGGATCTGGGCAATGAGCAGTTCTTC
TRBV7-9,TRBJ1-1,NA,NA,CASSPPMNTEAFF,TGTGCCAGCAGCCCTCCGATGAACACTGAAGCTTTCTTT
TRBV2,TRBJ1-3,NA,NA,CASSDPGWGNTIYF,TGTGCCAGCAGTGACCCAGGGTGGGGAAACACCATATATTTT
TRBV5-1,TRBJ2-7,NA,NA,CASSLRDGAYEQYF,TGCGCCAGCAGCTTGAGGGACGGAGCCTACGAGCAGTACTTC
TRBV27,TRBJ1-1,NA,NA,CASKGPGHPQNTEAFF,TGTGCCAGCAAGGGCCCGGGACACCCTCAGAACACTGAAGCTTTCTTT
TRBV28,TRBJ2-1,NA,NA,CASSLLGDRYNEQFF,TGTGCCAGCAGTTTATTGGGGGATAGGTACAATGAGCAGTTCTTC
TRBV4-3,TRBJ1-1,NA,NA,CASSFGQNTEAFF,TGCGCCAGCAGCTTCGGACAGAACACTGAAGCTTTCTTT
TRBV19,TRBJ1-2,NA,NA,CASSKPAFNYGYTF,TGTGCCAGTAGTAAGCCCGCCTTTAACTATGGCTACACCTTC
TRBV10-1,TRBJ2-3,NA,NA,CASSESEGELTDTQYF,TGCGCCAGCAGTGAGTCAGAGGGGGAATTGACAGATACGCAGTATTTT
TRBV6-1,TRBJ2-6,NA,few,CATSRGAAGANVLTF,TGTGCCACTTCACGGGGGGCTGCTGGGGCCAACGTCCTGACTTTC
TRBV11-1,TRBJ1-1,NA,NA,CASSLFNTEAFF,TGTGCCAGCAGCTTATTTAACACTGAAGCTTTCTTT
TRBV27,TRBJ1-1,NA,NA,CASSFSRITEAFF,TGTGCCAGCAGTTTCAGTCGGATCACTGAAGCTTTCTTT
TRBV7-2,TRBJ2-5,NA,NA,CASSLGFQETQYF,TGTGCCAGCAGCTTAGGGTTCCAAGAGACCCAGTACTTC
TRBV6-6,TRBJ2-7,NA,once,CASSYMAFPTYEQYF,TGTGCCAGCAGTTACATGGCCTTTCCCACCTACGAGCAGTACTTC
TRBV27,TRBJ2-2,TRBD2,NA,CASTGGTNTGELFF,TGTGCCAGCACGGGGGGAACGAACACCGGGGAGCTGTTTTTT
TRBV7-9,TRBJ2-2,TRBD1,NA,CASSLGQGATGELFF,TGTGCCAGCAGCTTAGGGCAGGGGGCGACCGGGGAGCTGTTTTTT
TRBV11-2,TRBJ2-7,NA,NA,CASSLDGRQGQTISYEQYF,TGTGCCAGCAGCTTAGATGGGAGACAAGGACAGACGATCTCCTACGAGCAGTACTTC
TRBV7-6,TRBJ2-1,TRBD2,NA,CASSLRPEAGVLTSYNEQFF,TGTGCCAGCAGCTTACGGCCCGAAGCGGGAGTTCTTACGTCCTACAATGAGCAGTTCTTC
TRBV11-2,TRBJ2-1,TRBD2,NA,CASSARTSGPLDNEQFF,TGTGCCAGCAGCGCTCGGACTAGCGGACCCCTAGACAATGAGCAGTTCTTC
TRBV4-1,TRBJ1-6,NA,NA,CASSLRGLYNSPLHF,TGCGCCAGCAGCCTCAGAGGACTCTATAATTCACCCCTCCACTTT
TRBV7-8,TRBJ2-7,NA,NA,CASSLKREWTYEQYF,TGTGCCAGCAGCTTAAAAAGGGAGTGGACCTACGAGCAGTACTTC
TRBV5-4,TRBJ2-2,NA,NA,CASSLALETIDTGELFF,TGTGCCAGCAGCTTGGCCCTGGAGACGATCGACACCGGGGAGCTGTTTTTT
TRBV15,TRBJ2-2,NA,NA,CATSRANAGELFF,TGTGCCACCAGCAGAGCGAACGCCGGGGAGCTGTTTTTT
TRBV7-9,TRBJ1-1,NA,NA,CASKKQSNTEAFF,TGTGCCAGCAAGAAGCAATCGAACACTGAAGCTTTCTTT
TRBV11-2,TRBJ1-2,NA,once,CASSLAGGARGYTF,TGTGCCAGCAGCTTGGCTGGGGGCGCGCGGGGCTACACCTTC
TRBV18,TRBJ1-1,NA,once,CASSQLGGTFVEAFF,TGTGCCAGCTCCCAACTTGGGGGGACATTTGTCGAAGCTTTCTTT
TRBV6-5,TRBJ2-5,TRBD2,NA,CASSYATSGQETQYF,TGTGCCAGCAGTTACGCGACTAGCGGGCAAGAGACCCAGTACTTC
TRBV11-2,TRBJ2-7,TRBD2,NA,CASSLTTSGETYEQYF,TGTGCCAGCAGCTTAACAACTAGCGGGGAGACCTACGAGCAGTACTTC
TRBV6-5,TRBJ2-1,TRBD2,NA,CASSYSGEGSNEQFF,TGTGCCAGCAGTTACTCAGGGGAGGGAAGCAATGAGCAGTTCTTC